This is a list of T cell receptor beta chains from one sample in a study of cytomegalovirus exposure and HLA in healthy donors. Sequencing used immunoSEQ multiplex PCR; TCRdb keeps in-frame clones, though not all of them. Counted here are 150,000 to 250,000 clones, 65% to 90% occurring once; the ten biggest clones make up roughly 13%. Specimen: PBMCs. The source of these receptors is a woman aged 25 to 39 in good health and CMV-seropositive. Each CDR3 is given with its conserved first and last residue. D genes are given only for firm matches. The listing skips clone size in some rows; elsewhere it reads once, few, many or a size class.

V: TRBV18; size: -; J: TRBJ1-1; D: -; CDR3: CASSPALRTEAFF; DNA: TGTGCCAGCTCACCTGCATTGAGGACTGAAGCTTTCTTT
V: TRBV19; size: -; J: TRBJ2-1; D: TRBD1; CDR3: CASSLGTDYNEQFF; DNA: TGTGCCAGTAGTCTAGGGACAGACTACAATGAGCAGTTCTTC
V: TRBV30; size: -; J: TRBJ2-6; D: -; CDR3: CAWSVSRDLPSGANVLTF; DNA: TGTGCCTGGAGTGTCAGCAGGGATCTCCCCTCCGGGGCCAACGTCCTGACTTTC
V: TRBV25-1; size: -; J: TRBJ2-1; D: TRBD2; CDR3: CATATSGRENEQFF; DNA: TGTGCCACCGCGACTAGCGGGAGAGAGAATGAGCAGTTCTTC
V: TRBV7-2; size: -; J: TRBJ2-1; D: -; CDR3: CASSPAVAGILSNEQFF; DNA: TGTGCCAGCAGCCCCGCGGTAGCAGGGATTCTCTCCAATGAGCAGTTCTTC
V: TRBV6-1; size: -; J: TRBJ2-2; D: -; CDR3: CASSVSPGNTGELFF; DNA: TGTGCCAGCAGTGTGTCCCCCGGGAACACCGGGGAGCTGTTTTTT
V: TRBV29-1; size: -; J: TRBJ2-1; D: -; CDR3: CSASTGPSSYNEQFF; DNA: TGCAGCGCAAGTACAGGCCCCAGCTCCTACAATGAGCAGTTCTTC
V: TRBV6-5; size: -; J: TRBJ1-2; D: -; CDR3: CASSSTVAINYGYTF; DNA: TGTGCCAGCAGTTCGACAGTCGCAATCAACTATGGCTACACCTTC
V: TRBV2; size: -; J: TRBJ1-2; D: -; CDR3: CASSEERHLGESF; DNA: TGTGCCAGCAGTGAAGAGCGCCACCTAGGTGAATCCTTC
V: TRBV28; size: once; J: TRBJ2-1; D: TRBD2; CDR3: CASSSALAGPTYNEQFF; DNA: TGTGCCAGCAGTTCCGCTTTAGCGGGACCGACCTACAATGAGCAGTTCTTC
V: TRBV19; size: -; J: TRBJ1-5; D: -; CDR3: CASSTQQGNSNQPQHF; DNA: TGTGCCAGTAGTACCCAACAGGGAAATAGCAATCAGCCCCAGCATTTT
V: TRBV10-1; size: medium-sized; J: TRBJ2-4; D: -; CDR3: CASPIQVPDNIQYF; DNA: TGCGCCAGCCCAATCCAGGTACCAGATAACATTCAGTACTTC
V: TRBV25-1; size: -; J: TRBJ2-7; D: -; CDR3: CASREQGGQYEQYF; DNA: TGTGCCAGCAGGGAACAGGGAGGTCAATACGAGCAGTACTTC
V: TRBV5-1; size: -; J: TRBJ1-5; D: -; CDR3: CASSFGDTTQPQHF; DNA: TGCGCCAGCAGCTTTGGGGACACCACACAGCCCCAGCATTTT
V: TRBV5-1; size: -; J: TRBJ2-5; D: -; CDR3: CASSLKDSQETQYF; DNA: TGCGCCAGCAGCTTGAAGGACTCCCAAGAGACCCAGTACTTC
V: TRBV15; size: -; J: TRBJ1-2; D: -; CDR3: CATSRGGGYPYGYTF; DNA: TGTGCCACCAGCAGAGGAGGGGGTTATCCCTATGGCTACACCTTC
V: TRBV5-1; size: -; J: TRBJ2-1; D: TRBD2; CDR3: CASSLLLAGGLWGEQFF; DNA: TGCGCCAGCAGCTTACTACTAGCGGGAGGGCTATGGGGTGAGCAGTTCTTC